The present T cell receptor beta chain was sequenced within a study of metastatic and nonmetastatic thyroid tumors. Study-wide context: The study looked at repertoires side by side in blood and in tumor or nodule tissue from malignant and benign thyroid patients.

Prior to thyroid surgery, none of the patients had received any treatment. V shed 3 bases and J shed 2 bases, with 17 bases lying between them. The CDR3 has 17 amino acids. CDR1 DFQATT and CDR2 SNEGSKA come from the germline V gene (reference sequence). In the original analysis: It was from CDR3 differences across clinicopathological groups that a distant-metastasis classifier for papillary thyroid cancer was built. TCRdb re-analyzed the PCR reads using MiXCR. The V and J calls follow TCRdb's processing rather than the paper's. The sample holds tens of thousands of clones, about 15% seen once. This clone was found many times.

The origin of this receptor is a female donor with papillary thyroid cancer or a benign thyroid nodule (not recorded which). Some clones in this sample may be carry-over from other donors' samples. This chain uses TRBV20-1 with TRBJ1-6, with D uncertain. What was sequenced was blood. The CDR3 DNA reads as TGCAGTGCTAGTGGGTGGAGTGAGAGGGCCTATAATTCACCCCTCCACTTT. Translation: CSASGWSERAYNSPLHF.